Sequencing of this TCR beta chain was carried out in a study of sequential checkpoint blockade in melanoma. Study context: After both sequences, patients received maintenance nivolumab.

The treatment is: randomized to nivolumab then ipilimumab (arm A) or the reverse (arm B). The V gene's germline CDR1 is SEHNR and CDR2 FQNEAQ (reference sequence). Trimming cost V 7 bases and J 14 bases, with 18 bases left between them. The CDR3 has 12 residues. Measured with immunoSEQ multiplex PCR; TCRdb has only the in-frame clones, and not every one. This sample has fewer than 35,000 clones, with 80% to 90% found just once. The V and J genes are TRBV7-9 and TRBJ2-1; TRBD2 is a possible D gene (7 bases). Sequencing was performed on CD8+ T cells sorted from blood (inferred from file names), taken from a patient given nivolumab and ipilimumab in sequence. The receptor's source is a human donor with melanoma. The CDR3 sequence is CASIREGGPKFF. In DNA form, the CDR3 reads TGTGCCAGCATAAGGGAGGGGGGGCCGAAGTTCTTC.